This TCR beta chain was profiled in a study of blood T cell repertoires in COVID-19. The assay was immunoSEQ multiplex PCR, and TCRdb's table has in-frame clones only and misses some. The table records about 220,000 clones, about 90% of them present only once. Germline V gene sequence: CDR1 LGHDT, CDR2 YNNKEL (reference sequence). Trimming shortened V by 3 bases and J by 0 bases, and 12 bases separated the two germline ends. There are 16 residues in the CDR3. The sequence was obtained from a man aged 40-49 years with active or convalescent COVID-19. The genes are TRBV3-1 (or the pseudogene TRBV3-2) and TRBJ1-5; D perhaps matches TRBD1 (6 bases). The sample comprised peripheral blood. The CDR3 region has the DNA TGTGCCAGCAGCCAGGCGAGGGGGGGTAGCAATCAGCCCCAGCATTTT. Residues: CASSQARGGSNQPQHF.